The 15 T cell receptor beta chains below were found in one sample sequenced in a study of T cell responses to AZD1222 COVID-19 vaccine (dated by TCRdb to about 2021). According to the study, the label for this sample's time point signals: baseline before first vaccination. Library generation was performed with the immunoSEQ multiplex PCR assay. TCRdb's version of the immuneACCESS table is confined to in-frame rearrangements and falls short of the full clone set. An unresolved V gene accounts for under half of the shortfall where checked; the remainder is of unknown origin. Across this sample there are around 200,000 clones, with just over 90% seen only once. In total, the top ten clones hold around 3.8% of the sample. The sample consisted of peripheral blood, taken on day 0 of AZD1222 vaccination. The receptor set was obtained from an adult in good health.

This clone is deemed medium-sized. The V gene is TRBV5-1, the J gene TRBJ1-6; TRBD1 is a possible D gene (6 bases). Deletions cut 4 bases from V and 5 bases from J, with 10 bases between. CDR1 and CDR2 from the germline V gene are SGHRS and YFSETQ. The CDR3 is 14 amino acids. CDR3 coding DNA: TGCGCCAGCAGCCCGGACAGTCATAATTCACCCCTCCACTTT. The encoded protein is CASSPDSHNSPLHF.

The gene calls are TRBV18 and TRBJ2-6, with 7 bases aligning to TRBD1. The junction had 1 base not matched to a gene; V was cut back by 4 bases and J by 1 base. There are 15 residues in the CDR3. Germline V gives CDR1 KGHSH, CDR2 LQKENI. CDR3 sequence reads: CASSRGQSGANVLTF. The CDR3 DNA sequence: TGTGCCAGCTCACGGGGACAGTCTGGGGCCAACGTCCTGACTTTC.

This clone has more than one count but fewer than ten. The CDR3 protein is CASSPDRGVNQPQHF. In DNA, the CDR3 is TGTGCCAGCTCACCAGACCGCGGGGTAAATCAGCCCCAGCATTTT. The chain carries TRBV18 and TRBJ1-5; no definite D call. The germline gives CDR1 KGHSH, CDR2 LQKENI. CDR3 length equals 15 residues. V lost 2 bases to trimming and J lost 4 bases, with 12 bases between them.

The J gene is TRBJ1-3, the V gene TRBV13; no reliable D call. In germline, CDR1 is PRHDT, CDR2 FYEKMQ (reference sequence). Trimming left V 0 bases short and J 4 bases short, with 4 bases between. The CDR3 is 13 residues long. The DNA for the CDR3 is TGTGCCAGCAGCTTAGGCCAGGGAAACACCATATATTTT. This encodes CASSLGQGNTIYF.

In its sample, this clone was seen once. V usage is TRBV5-5 and J usage is TRBJ2-4; tentatively, D is TRBD2 (7 bases). CDR1 SGHKS and CDR2 YYEKEE come from the germline V gene (reference sequence). The CDR3 length is 16 residues. With 3 bases removed from V and 3 bases from J, the gap between germline ends came to 16 bases. DNA for the CDR3: TGTGCCAGCAGCTCTCTCCGGGGGGCCGGCAAAAACATTCAGTACTTC. Protein sequence: CASSSLRGAGKNIQYF.

The rearrangement joins TRBV18 to TRBJ1-6, with a possible D match to TRBD1 (6 bases). The CDR3 sequence is 14 residues long. Germline-derived CDR1 and CDR2 are KGHSH and LQKENI. The V end was cut by 3 bases, the J end by 3 bases, with 6 bases between. The CDR3, as DNA: TGTGCCAGCTCACCGACAGGCTATAATTCACCCCTCCACTTT. Translated: CASSPTGYNSPLHF.

The rearrangement links TRBV25-1 to TRBJ1-6; D not certain. Germline V gene data show CDR1 as MGHDK and CDR2 as SYGVNS. V was clipped by 10 bases and J by 7 bases, with 11 bases between them. CDR3 length equals 12 residues. As DNA, the CDR3 is TGTGCCACCATCCTCAGGAATTCACCCCTCCACTTT. Its translation: CATILRNSPLHF.

The chain uses TRBV6-1 and TRBJ2-7, with TRBD1 identical over 7 bases. There are 14 residues in the CDR3. Germline CDR1 is MNHNS and CDR2 is SASEGT. Trimming removed 2 bases from V and 3 bases from J; junction bases left unmatched: 4. CDR3 amino acids: CASSETGAYYEQYF. DNA of the CDR3: TGTGCCAGCAGTGAAACAGGGGCCTACTACGAGCAGTACTTC.

V is TRBV2 and J is TRBJ1-1, with D possibly matching TRBD1 (6 bases). V was pared by 2 bases and J by 11 bases, with 18 bases between. Germline V lookup: CDR1 SNHLY, CDR2 FYNNEI. CDR3 length: 14 residues. In nucleotides, the CDR3 is TGTGCCAGCAGTGAAAGGGGGGACCCAAGAACGGCTTTCTTT. This sequence encodes CASSERGDPRTAFF.

In this sample, this clone turned up once. The chain joins TRBV30 to TRBJ2-2; D not resolved. CDR3 length: 13 amino acids. Germline assignment: CDR1 GTSNPN and CDR2 SVGIG (reference sequence). Trimming cost V 8 bases and J 5 bases, with 15 bases left between them. CDR3 protein: CATNILRTGELFF. For the CDR3, the DNA is TGTGCCACAAATATTCTTCGGACCGGGGAGCTGTTTTTT. The complete variable domain, with remaining parts taken from reference TRBV30 and TRBJ2-2, reads SQTIHQWPATLVQPVGSPLSLECTVEGTSNPNLYWYRQAAGRGLQLLFYSVGIGQISSEVPQNLSASRPQDRQFILSSKKLLLSDSGFYLCATNILRTGELFFGEGSRLTVL.

The chain links TRBV11-2 to TRBJ1-4; 8 bases align to TRBD1. The CDR3 covers 15 residues. The germline V gene encodes CDR1 SGHAT and CDR2 FQNNGV. V shed 4 bases, J shed 7 bases, and the junction held 8 bases outside the gene matches. The CDR3 bases are TGTGCCAGCAGCTCTACGACAGGGGCTGGTGAAAAACTGTTTTTT. Translation gives CASSSTTGAGEKLFF.

V gene TRBV4-1 combines with J gene TRBJ1-2; 9 positions match TRBD1. This CDR3 has 17 residues. Trimming cost V 6 bases and J 0 bases; bases outside gene matches: 11. CDR1 and CDR2 from the germline V gene are MGHRA and YSYEKL. The DNA of the CDR3 is TGCGCCAGCAGTCCGGGACAGGGAGTAGAGACTAACTATGGCTACACCTTC. Translating gives CASSPGQGVETNYGYTF.

The chain recombines TRBV5-1 with TRBJ1-3; 8 positions match TRBD1. Germline V gene data show CDR1 as SGHRS and CDR2 as YFSETQ. V was clipped by 4 bases and J by 2 bases; unmatched bases: 5. This CDR3 contains 15 residues. CDR3: CASSPGQGTGNTIYF. CDR3 in DNA: TGCGCCAGCAGCCCCGGACAGGGAACTGGAAACACCATATATTTT.

The chain joins TRBV27 to TRBJ2-7; no firm D call. There are 14 residues in the CDR3. Germline V lookup: CDR1 MNHEY, CDR2 SMNVEV (reference sequence). Trimming pared 3 bases from V and 5 bases from J, leaving 14 bases between. The CDR3 reads CASSFHPLGNEQYF. In nucleotides, the CDR3 is TGTGCCAGCAGTTTCCACCCGCTAGGGAACGAGCAGTACTTC.

This chain connects TRBV12-5 to TRBJ2-1; D is unresolved. The CDR3 totals 15 residues. CDR1 and CDR2 from the germline V gene are LGHNT and FRNRAP. Deletions cut 5 bases from V and 4 bases from J, with 15 bases between. The CDR3 DNA follows: TGTGCTAGTGGTAATCGTCCAGTCCTTTACAATGAGCAGTTCTTC. Translating gives CASGNRPVLYNEQFF.